These T cell receptor beta chains were read from a single sample in a study of cytomegalovirus exposure and HLA in healthy donors. Only in-frame clones appear in the TCRdb table, and some are missing; sequencing was by immunoSEQ multiplex PCR. The repertoire holds about 140,000 clones, with roughly 86% as singletons. The sequenced material came from PBMCs. Every receptor here comes from a young woman in good health and CMV-seronegative. Each CDR3 is given without its conserved first and last residue. Clone size appears in some rows only: once, few, many, or a class for an expanded clone.

v_call	clone_size	cdr3_aa
TRBV27	.	ASSRPYSGAYEQY
TRBV6-1	few	ASRTQGQGGSPLH
TRBV4-3	.	ASSQGLTGNQPQH
TRBV6-6	.	ASKTSGGNTIY
TRBV28	.	ASSLRETQY
TRBV10-3	.	AITQGANQPQH
TRBV14	.	ASSLNSGNTIY
TRBV5-1	.	ASSSFRDRGMNTEAF
TRBV5-5	once	ASRARVTNEKLF
TRBV7-8	.	ASSYQGRAGGRITEAF
TRBV6-1	.	ASKSLAGLTEAF
TRBV4-1	.	ASRRGTGGMNTEAF
TRBV30	.	AWSVEKFSTDTQY
TRBV27	.	ASSPGKGMNTEAF
TRBV11-3	.	ASSLGSSGGSTDTQY
TRBV6-5	.	ASKENYNSPLH
TRBV5-1	.	ASSSGQGAYNSPLH
TRBV7-8	.	ASSLDSVVYGYT
TRBV6-1	.	ASRRTGNNEKLF
TRBV5-1	.	ASRLAGAVTDTQY
TRBV6-6	.	ASSYLRDRVESGYT
TRBV11-1	.	ASNHRGYTGELF
TRBV27	.	ASSFKQGAGANVLT
TRBV29-1	.	SVQGGRHGYT
TRBV5-1	.	ASSLVPRATGLDYNSPLH
TRBV28	.	ASSFTGGNTEAF
TRBV5-1	.	ASSPGLAGGYQETQY
TRBV28	.	ASSSGGGGAETQY
TRBV28	.	ASSLWAGVNTGELF
TRBV7-3	.	ASSLSGGGYNEQF
TRBV5-1	once	ASSLGGQFSSYEQY